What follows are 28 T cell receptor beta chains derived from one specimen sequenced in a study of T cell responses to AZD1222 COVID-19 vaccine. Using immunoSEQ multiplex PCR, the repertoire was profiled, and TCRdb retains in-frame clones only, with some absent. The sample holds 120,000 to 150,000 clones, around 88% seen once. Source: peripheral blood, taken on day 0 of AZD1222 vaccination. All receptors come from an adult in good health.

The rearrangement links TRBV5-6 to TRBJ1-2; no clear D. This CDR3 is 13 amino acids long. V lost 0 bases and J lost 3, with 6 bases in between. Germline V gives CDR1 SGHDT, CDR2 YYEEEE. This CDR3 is CASSLGGDYGYTF. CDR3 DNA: TGTGCCAGCAGCTTGGGCGGGGACTATGGCTACACCTTC.

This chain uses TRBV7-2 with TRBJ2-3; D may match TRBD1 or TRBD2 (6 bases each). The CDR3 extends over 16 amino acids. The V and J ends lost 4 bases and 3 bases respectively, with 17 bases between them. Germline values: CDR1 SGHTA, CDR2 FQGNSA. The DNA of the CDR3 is TGTGCCAGCAGCTCAAGGGGGGCGATGAGAACAGATACGCAGTATTTT. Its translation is CASSSRGAMRTDTQYF.

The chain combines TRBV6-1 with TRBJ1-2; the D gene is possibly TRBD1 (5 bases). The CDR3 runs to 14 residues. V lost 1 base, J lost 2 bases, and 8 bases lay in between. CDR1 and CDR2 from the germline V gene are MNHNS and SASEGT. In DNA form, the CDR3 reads TGTGCCAGCAGTGAAGGTGGACAAAACTATGGCTACACCTTC. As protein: CASSEGGQNYGYTF.

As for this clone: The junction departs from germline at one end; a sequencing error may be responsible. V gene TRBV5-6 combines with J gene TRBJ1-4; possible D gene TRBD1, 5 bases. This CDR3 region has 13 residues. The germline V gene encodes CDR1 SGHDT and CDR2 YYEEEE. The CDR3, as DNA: TGTGCCAGCACCTTGGGGCAGGGCAGGGAACTGTTTTTT. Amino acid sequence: CASTLGQGRELFF.

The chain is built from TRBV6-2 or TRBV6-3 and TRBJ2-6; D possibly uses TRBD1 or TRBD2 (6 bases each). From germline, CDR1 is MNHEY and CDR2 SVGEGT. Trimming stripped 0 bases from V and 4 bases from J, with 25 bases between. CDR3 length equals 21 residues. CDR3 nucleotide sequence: TGTGCCAGCAGTTACTCGAAAGGGAGGTTGGGGGCAGGGCTCGGGGCCAACGTCCTGACTTTC. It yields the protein CASSYSKGRLGAGLGANVLTF.

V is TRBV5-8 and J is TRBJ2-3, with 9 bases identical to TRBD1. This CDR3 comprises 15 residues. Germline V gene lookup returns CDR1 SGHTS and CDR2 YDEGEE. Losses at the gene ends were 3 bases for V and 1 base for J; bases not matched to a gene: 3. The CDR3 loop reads CASSSGDRGTDTQYF. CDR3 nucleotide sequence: TGTGCCAGCAGCTCAGGGGACAGGGGCACAGATACGCAGTATTTT.

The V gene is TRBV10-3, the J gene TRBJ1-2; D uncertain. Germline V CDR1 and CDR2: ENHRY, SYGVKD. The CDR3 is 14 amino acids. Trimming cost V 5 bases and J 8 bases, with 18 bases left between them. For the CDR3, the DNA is TGTGCCATCAGTCCCCCGGTGGGCGTGGGGGGCTACACCTTC. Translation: CAISPPVGVGGYTF.

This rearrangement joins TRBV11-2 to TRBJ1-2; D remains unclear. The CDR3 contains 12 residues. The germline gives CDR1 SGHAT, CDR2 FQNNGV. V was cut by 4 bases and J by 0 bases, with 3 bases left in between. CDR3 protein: CASSSPNYGYTF. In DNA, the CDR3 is TGTGCCAGCAGCTCCCCTAACTATGGCTACACCTTC.

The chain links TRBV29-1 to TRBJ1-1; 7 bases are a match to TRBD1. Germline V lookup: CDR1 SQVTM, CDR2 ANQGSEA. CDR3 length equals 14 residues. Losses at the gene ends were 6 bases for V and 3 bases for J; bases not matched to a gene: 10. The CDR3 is CSVDVGTAYTEAFF. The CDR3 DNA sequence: TGCAGCGTGGACGTTGGGACAGCCTACACTGAAGCTTTCTTT. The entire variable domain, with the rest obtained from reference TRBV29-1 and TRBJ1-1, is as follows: SAVISQKPSRDICQRGTSLTIQCQVDSQVTMMFWYRQQPGQSLTLIATANQGSEATYESGFVIDKFPISRPNLTFSTLTVSNMSPEDSSIYLCSVDVGTAYTEAFFGQGTRLTVV.

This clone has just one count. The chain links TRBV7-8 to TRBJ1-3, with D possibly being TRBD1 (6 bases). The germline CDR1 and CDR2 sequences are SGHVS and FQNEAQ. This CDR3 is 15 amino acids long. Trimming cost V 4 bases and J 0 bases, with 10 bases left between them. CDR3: CASSWQGSSGNTIYF. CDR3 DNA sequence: TGTGCCAGCAGCTGGCAGGGGTCCTCTGGAAACACCATATATTTT.

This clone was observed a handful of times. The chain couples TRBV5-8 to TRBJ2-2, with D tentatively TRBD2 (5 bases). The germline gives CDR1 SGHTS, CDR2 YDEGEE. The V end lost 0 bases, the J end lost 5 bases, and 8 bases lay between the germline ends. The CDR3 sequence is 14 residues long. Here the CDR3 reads CASSLVSGTGELFF. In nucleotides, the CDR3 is TGTGCCAGCAGCTTGGTTTCGGGGACCGGGGAGCTGTTTTTT.

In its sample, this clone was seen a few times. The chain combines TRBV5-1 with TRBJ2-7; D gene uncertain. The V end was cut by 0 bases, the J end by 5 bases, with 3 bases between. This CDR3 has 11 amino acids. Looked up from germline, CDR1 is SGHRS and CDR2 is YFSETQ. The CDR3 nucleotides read TGCGCCAGCAGCTTGGAACACGAGCAGTACTTC. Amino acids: CASSLEHEQYF.

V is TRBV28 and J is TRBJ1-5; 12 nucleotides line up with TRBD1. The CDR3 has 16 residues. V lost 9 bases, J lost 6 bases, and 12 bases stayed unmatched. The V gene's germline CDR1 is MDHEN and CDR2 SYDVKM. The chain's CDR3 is CASGGTGGGAGQPQHF. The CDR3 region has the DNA TGTGCCAGTGGCGGGACAGGGGGCGGAGCTGGTCAGCCCCAGCATTTT. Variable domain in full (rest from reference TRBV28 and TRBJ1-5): DVKVTQSSRYLVKRTGEKVFLECVQDMDHENMFWYRQDPGLGLRLIYFSYDVKMKEKGDIPEGYSVSREKKERFSLILESASTNQTSMYLCASGGTGGGAGQPQHFGDGTRLSIL.

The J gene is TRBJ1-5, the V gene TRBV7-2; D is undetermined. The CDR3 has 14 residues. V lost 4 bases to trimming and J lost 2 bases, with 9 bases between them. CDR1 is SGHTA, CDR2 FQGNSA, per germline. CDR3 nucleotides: TGTGCCAGCAGCTCTACAAAAGGCAATCAGCCCCAGCATTTT. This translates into CASSSTKGNQPQHF.

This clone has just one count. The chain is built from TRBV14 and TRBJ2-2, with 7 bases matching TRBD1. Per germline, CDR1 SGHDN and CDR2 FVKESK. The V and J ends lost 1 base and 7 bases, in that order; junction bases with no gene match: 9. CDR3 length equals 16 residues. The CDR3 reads CASSQGQGRFFGELFF. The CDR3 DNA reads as TGTGCCAGCAGCCAAGGACAGGGACGGTTCTTCGGGGAGCTGTTTTTT.

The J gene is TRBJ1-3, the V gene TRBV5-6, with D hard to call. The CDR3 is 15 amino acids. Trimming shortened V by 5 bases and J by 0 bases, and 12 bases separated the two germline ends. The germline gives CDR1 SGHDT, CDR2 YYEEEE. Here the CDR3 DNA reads TGTGCCAGCAGGGCTCACGGCTCCTCTGGAAACACCATATATTTT. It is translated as CASRAHGSSGNTIYF.

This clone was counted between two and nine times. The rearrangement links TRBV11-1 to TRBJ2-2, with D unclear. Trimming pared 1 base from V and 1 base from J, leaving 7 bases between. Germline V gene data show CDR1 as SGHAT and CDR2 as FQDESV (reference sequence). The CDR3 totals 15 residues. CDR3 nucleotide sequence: TGTGCCAGCAGCTTAGGGAGCAGGAACACCGGGGAGCTGTTTTTT. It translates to CASSLGSRNTGELFF.

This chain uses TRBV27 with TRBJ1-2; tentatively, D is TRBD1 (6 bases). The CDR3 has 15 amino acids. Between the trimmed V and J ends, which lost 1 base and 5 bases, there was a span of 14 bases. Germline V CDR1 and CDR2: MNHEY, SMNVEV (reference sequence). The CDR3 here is CASSLYRDTGYGYTF. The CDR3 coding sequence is TGTGCCAGCAGTTTATATCGGGACACAGGGTATGGCTACACCTTC.

The CDR3 loop reads CASKLAPGVYGYTF. CDR3 coding DNA: TGTGCCAGCAAATTGGCCCCGGGGGTATATGGCTACACCTTC. J is TRBJ1-2 and V is TRBV28; a possible D gene is TRBD1 (5 bases). The length of the CDR3 is 14 residues. V shed 7 bases and J shed 5 bases, with 17 bases lying between them. Germline CDR1 and CDR2: MDHEN and SYDVKM.

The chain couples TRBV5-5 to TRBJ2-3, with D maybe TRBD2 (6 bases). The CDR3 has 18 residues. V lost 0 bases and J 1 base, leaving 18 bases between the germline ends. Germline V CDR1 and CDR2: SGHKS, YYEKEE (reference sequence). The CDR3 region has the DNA TGTGCCAGCAGCTTGGCAAGAGGTGGAGGGCGGGGCACAGATACGCAGTATTTT. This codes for CASSLARGGGRGTDTQYF.

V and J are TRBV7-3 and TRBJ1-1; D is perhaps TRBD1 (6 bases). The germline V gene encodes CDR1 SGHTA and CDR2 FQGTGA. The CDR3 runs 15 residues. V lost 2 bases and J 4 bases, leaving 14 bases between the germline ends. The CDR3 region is CASSLLGGEATEAFF. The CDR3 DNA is TGTGCCAGCAGCTTATTGGGGGGCGAGGCCACTGAAGCTTTCTTT.

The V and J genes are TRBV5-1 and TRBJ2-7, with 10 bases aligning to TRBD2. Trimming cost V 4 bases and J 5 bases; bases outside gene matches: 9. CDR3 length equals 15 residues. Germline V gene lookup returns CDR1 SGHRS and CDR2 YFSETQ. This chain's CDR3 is CASSPLSSGGNEQYF. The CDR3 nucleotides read TGCGCCAGCAGCCCTCTATCTAGCGGGGGTAACGAGCAGTACTTC.

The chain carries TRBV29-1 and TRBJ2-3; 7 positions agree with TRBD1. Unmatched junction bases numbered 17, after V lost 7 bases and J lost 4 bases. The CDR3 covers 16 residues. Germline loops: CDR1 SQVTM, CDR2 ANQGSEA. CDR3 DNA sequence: TGCAGCGCCGGAAACAGGGGCCGCACGTCGGCAGATACGCAGTATTTT. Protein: CSAGNRGRTSADTQYF.

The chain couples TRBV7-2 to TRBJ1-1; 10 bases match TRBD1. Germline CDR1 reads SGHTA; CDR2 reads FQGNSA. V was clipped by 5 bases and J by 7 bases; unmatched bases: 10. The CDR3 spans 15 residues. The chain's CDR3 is CASSPQPGTGVEAFF. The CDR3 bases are TGTGCCAGCAGCCCACAACCAGGGACAGGGGTTGAAGCTTTCTTT.

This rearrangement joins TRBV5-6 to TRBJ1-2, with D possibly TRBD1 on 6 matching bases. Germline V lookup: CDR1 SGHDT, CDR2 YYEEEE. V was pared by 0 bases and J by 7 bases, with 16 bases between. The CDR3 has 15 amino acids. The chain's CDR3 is CASSLEDSRYGGYTF. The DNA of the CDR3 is TGTGCCAGCAGCTTGGAGGACAGCCGATACGGTGGCTACACCTTC.

Here the CDR3 reads CASSSGQGIRDTQYF. The CDR3 bases are TGCGCCAGCAGCTCGGGTCAGGGAATAAGGGATACGCAGTATTTT. The chain carries TRBV5-1 and TRBJ2-3; perhaps TRBD1 as D (5 bases). Trimming cost V 3 bases and J 6 bases, with 17 bases left between them. The germline gives CDR1 SGHRS, CDR2 YFSETQ. The CDR3 is made up of 15 amino acids.

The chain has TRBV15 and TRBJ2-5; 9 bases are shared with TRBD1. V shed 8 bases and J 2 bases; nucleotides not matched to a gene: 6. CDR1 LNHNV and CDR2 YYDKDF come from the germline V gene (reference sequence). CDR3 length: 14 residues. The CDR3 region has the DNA TGTGCCACCGCGGACAGGGGAAATCAAGAGACCCAGTACTTC. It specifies CATADRGNQETQYF.

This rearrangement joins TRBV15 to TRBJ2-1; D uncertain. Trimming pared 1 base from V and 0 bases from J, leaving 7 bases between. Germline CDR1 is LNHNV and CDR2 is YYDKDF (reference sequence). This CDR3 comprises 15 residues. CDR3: CATSRVRNSYNEQFF. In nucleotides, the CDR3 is TGTGCCACCAGCAGAGTCCGTAACTCCTACAATGAGCAGTTCTTC.